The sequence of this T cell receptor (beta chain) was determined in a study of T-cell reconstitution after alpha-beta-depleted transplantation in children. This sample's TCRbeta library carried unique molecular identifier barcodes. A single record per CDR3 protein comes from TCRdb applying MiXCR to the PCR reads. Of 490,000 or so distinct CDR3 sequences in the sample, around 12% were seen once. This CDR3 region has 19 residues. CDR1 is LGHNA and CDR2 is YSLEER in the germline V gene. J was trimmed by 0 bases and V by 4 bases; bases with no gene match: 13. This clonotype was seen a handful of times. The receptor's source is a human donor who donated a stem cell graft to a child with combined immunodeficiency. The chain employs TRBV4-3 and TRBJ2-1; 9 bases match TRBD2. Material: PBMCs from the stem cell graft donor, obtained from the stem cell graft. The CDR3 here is CASSLRLAALPSSYNEQFF. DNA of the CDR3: TGCGCCAGCAGCCTCCGACTAGCGGCCCTCCCCAGCTCCTACAATGAGCAGTTCTTC.